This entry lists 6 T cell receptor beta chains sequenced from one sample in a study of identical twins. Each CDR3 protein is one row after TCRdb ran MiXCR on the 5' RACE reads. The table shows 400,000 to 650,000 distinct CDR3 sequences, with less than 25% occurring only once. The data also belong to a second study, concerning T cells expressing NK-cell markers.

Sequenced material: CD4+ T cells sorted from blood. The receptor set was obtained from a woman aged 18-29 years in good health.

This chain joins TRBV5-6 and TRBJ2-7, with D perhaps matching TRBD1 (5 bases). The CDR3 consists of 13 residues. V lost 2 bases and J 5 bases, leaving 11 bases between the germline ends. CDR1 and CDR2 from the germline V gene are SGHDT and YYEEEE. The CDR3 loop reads CASSFMARDEQYF. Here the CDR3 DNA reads TGTGCCAGCAGCTTCATGGCCAGGGACGAGCAGTACTTC.

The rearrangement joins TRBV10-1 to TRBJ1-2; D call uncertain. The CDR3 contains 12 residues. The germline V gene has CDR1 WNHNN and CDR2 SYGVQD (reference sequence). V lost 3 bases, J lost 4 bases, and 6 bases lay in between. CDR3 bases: TGCGCCAGCAGTGATAACAGCTATGGCTACACCTTC. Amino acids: CASSDNSYGYTF.

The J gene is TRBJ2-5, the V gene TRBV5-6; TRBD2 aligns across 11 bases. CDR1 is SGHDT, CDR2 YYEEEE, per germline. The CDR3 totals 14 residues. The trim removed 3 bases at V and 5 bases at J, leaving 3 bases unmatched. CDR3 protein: CASSSTSGDETQYF. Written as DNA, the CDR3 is TGTGCCAGCAGCTCGACTAGCGGGGACGAGACCCAGTACTTC.

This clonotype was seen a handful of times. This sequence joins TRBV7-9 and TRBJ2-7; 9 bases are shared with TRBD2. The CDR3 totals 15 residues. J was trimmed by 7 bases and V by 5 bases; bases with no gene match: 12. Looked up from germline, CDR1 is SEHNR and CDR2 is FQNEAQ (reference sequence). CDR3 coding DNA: TGTGCCAGCAGCCCAGGAAATCGCGGGAGGGGTGAGCAGTACTTC. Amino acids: CASSPGNRGRGEQYF.

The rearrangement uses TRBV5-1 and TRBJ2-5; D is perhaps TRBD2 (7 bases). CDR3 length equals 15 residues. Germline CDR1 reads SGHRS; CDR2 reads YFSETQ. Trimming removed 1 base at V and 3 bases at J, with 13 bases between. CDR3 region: CASSLLWGGEETQYF. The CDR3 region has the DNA TGCGCCAGCAGCTTGTTGTGGGGGGGCGAAGAGACCCAGTACTTC.

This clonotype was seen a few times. CDR3 sequence reads: CASSIPGAGGRNEQFF. The CDR3 DNA is TGTGCCAGCAGTATCCCGGGAGCGGGGGGGCGAAATGAGCAGTTCTTC. The V and J genes are TRBV6-2 or TRBV6-3 and TRBJ2-1; 10 nucleotides line up with TRBD2. Germline values: CDR1 MNHEY, CDR2 SVGEGT. V lost 5 bases, J lost 7 bases, and 11 bases stayed unmatched. CDR3 size: 16 residues.